This T cell receptor beta chain was sequenced during a study of vaccination and CD4 T cells after COVID-19. Sample treatment: 10-day PBMC culture with coronavirus spike peptide pools or control peptides (ViraFEST assay). ViraFEST relied on peptide pools to expand antigen-specific T cells; the TCRs were sequenced afterward. The germline V gene has CDR1 SGHNT and CDR2 YENEEA. The CDR3 sequence is 12 residues long. Trimming shortened V by 4 bases and J by 7 bases, and 11 bases separated the two germline ends. Regarding this clonotype: What it binds is not known.

Once obtained from cultured CD4+ T cells, the DNA was sequenced using the Oncomine TCR Beta short-read assay. MiXCR, run by TCRdb on the PCR reads, gives a single entry per CDR3 protein. The data contain approximately 20,000 distinct CDR3 sequences, 31% of them singletons. This TCR derives from a human donor with COVID-19. The chain employs TRBV11-3 and TRBJ2-7, with D possibly being TRBD1 (6 bases). The source material was cultured CD4+ T cells from blood. The DNA for the CDR3 is TGTGCCAGCAGCTGGGGACATTTTGAGCAGTACTTC. This encodes CASSWGHFEQYF.